In its sample, the clone carrying this TCR beta chain was seen many times. The antigen is undetermined. This entry comes from a study of human T cells and chemical hapten exposure. Overall study findings and caveats: Alopecia in the donors means their immune response may deviate from healthy people's.

CDR3 size: 16 residues. Per the germline V gene, CDR1 is MGHDK and CDR2 is SYGVNS. Trimming took off 5 bases at V and 0 bases at J, with 14 bases between the two ends. Time point given: patch test 1, 2 weeks after DPC sensitization. The treatment: therapeutic diphenylcyclopropenone sensitization with weekly scalp DPC. Total RNA came from unfractionated whole blood. TCRdb passed the RACE reads through MiXCR, listing each CDR3 protein once. The data contain some 52,000 distinct CDR3 sequences, approximately 10% of them seen just once; the ten biggest clones take up 1.8%. The receptor's source is a middle-aged woman with alopecia areata. Some clones in this sample may be carry-over from other donors' samples. The chain combines TRBV25-1 with TRBJ1-3; weak D call: TRBD1 (5 bases). The sequenced sample was whole blood, obtained in connection with sensitization to the hapten diphenylcyclopropenone (DPC). The CDR3 loop reads CASSSQGVGSGNTIYF. The CDR3 nucleotides read TGTGCCAGCAGTTCCCAAGGGGTGGGCTCTGGAAACACCATATATTTT.